This T cell receptor (beta chain) was identified during a study of CD8+ T cells in alopecia areata. Study as a whole: Administration of oral tofacitinib to treated patients was at 5 to 10 mg twice daily.

RNA, once extracted, was reverse transcribed into cDNA for use as the sequencing template. Assay used: immunoSEQ multiplex PCR; TCRdb lists only in-frame clones, some missing. The data hold some 110,000 clones, with 35% to 45% observed a single time. Peripheral blood and lesional scalp punch biopsies were taken from alopecia areata patients. T lymphocytes (CD4+ and CD8+) were sorted from PBMCs. V was trimmed by 5 bases and J by 1 base, leaving 14 bases between them. This CDR3 spans 15 amino acids. CDR1 is SSHAT and CDR2 is FNYEAQ in the germline V gene (reference sequence). Study-level results: Lesional tissue from the scalp (especially in alopecia totalis/universalis) showed higher clonality than normal scalp.

Comment on this clone: Antigen unknown.

This clonotype originated in a human donor with alopecia areata. Material: CD4+ T cells sorted from blood. The chain links TRBV7-7 to TRBJ2-5; D not resolved. The CDR3 loop reads CASSPELGPQETQYF. DNA for the CDR3: TGTGCCAGCAGCCCCGAACTGGGCCCCCAAGAGACCCAGTACTTC.